These 30 T cell receptor beta chains were sequenced from one sample in a study of control samples from healthy donors and cancer patients. Repertoires were generated with immunoSEQ multiplex PCR, while TCRdb's copy carries only in-frame clones and drops some. There are some 140,000 clones in the sample; about 88% occur only once, and roughly 9% lies in the top ten. Sequences were obtained from blood. Receptor source: a woman aged 30 to 39 in good health.

The chain recombines TRBV11-3 with TRBJ2-7; 8 positions agree with TRBD2. Germline lookup yields CDR1 SGHNT and CDR2 YENEEA. Trimming at V came to 1 base and at J to 2 bases, leaving 10 bases not matched to a gene. The CDR3 is 17 amino acids. The DNA for the CDR3 is TGTGCCAGCAGCTTAGGTGCAGCGGGAGAATTCCCCTACGAGCAGTACTTC. Translating gives CASSLGAAGEFPYEQYF.

The chain recombines TRBV7-9 with TRBJ2-1; D is perhaps TRBD2 (6 bases). The V and J ends lost 1 base and 1 base respectively, with 8 bases between them. The CDR3 spans 15 residues. Looked up from germline, CDR1 is SEHNR and CDR2 is FQNEAQ (reference sequence). DNA for the CDR3: TGTGCCAGCAGCTTAGGGGCGGGGTCCTACAATGAGCAGTTCTTC. Translating gives CASSLGAGSYNEQFF.

V and J are TRBV18 and TRBJ1-3, with 12 bases lining up with TRBD1. The V gene's germline CDR1 is KGHSH and CDR2 LQKENI. V shed 6 bases, J shed 5 bases, and the junction held 8 bases outside the gene matches. This CDR3 has 16 amino acids. CDR3 region: CASSPAGTGGRNTIYF. The CDR3 bases are TGTGCCAGCTCCCCGGCCGGGACAGGGGGCAGAAACACCATATATTTT.

V is TRBV11-1 and J is TRBJ2-1, with TRBD2 identical over 14 bases. Trimming removed 10 bases from V and 9 bases from J; junction bases left unmatched: 5. The germline V gene encodes CDR1 SGHAT and CDR2 FQDESV (reference sequence). The CDR3 covers 13 residues. CDR3 in DNA: TGTGCCAAGGGGACTAGCGGGAGCGGTGAGCAGTTCTTC. As protein: CAKGTSGSGEQFF.

V usage is TRBV6-1 and J usage is TRBJ2-3, with D tentatively TRBD1 (5 bases). The CDR3 loop spans 14 amino acids. The V gene lost 0 bases and the J gene lost 4 bases, with 8 bases spanning the gap. Germline lookup yields CDR1 MNHNS and CDR2 SASEGT. The CDR3 here is CASSEAMGPDTQYF. Written as DNA, the CDR3 is TGTGCCAGCAGTGAAGCGATGGGGCCAGATACGCAGTATTTT.

J is TRBJ2-1 and V is TRBV21-1; the table gives TRBD2 as D, unverified against the DNA. TRBV21-1 counts as a pseudogene. CDR3 length: 18 residues. CDR3 region: CASSKEGTSGSLHNEQFF. Here the CDR3 DNA reads TGTGCCAGCAGCAAAGAGGGGACTAGTGGGAGTTTACACAATGAGCAGTTCTTC.

In this sample, this clone turned up a few times. V usage is TRBV2 and J usage is TRBJ2-7; a weak D match, TRBD2 (5 bases). Germline V gene sequence: CDR1 SNHLY, CDR2 FYNNEI. Trimming shortened V by 6 bases and J by 0 bases, and 12 bases separated the two germline ends. This CDR3 contains 14 residues. As DNA, the CDR3 is TGTGCCAGCAGCGTCTCACGGGACTCCTACGAGCAGTACTTC. As protein: CASSVSRDSYEQYF.

The CDR3 DNA follows: TGTGCCAGCACCCCGACAGGGCAGAACACTGAAGCTTTCTTT. It specifies CASTPTGQNTEAFF. The chain joins TRBV5-6 to TRBJ1-1; 7 nucleotides align to TRBD1. The CDR3 contains 14 residues. Germline values: CDR1 SGHDT, CDR2 YYEEEE. V was clipped by 6 bases and J by 1 base; unmatched bases: 6. Full variable domain (remainder filled in from reference TRBV5-6 and TRBJ1-1): DAGVTQSPTHLIKTRGQQVTLRCSPKSGHDTVSWYQQALGQGPQFIFQYYEEEERQRGNFPDRFSGHQFPNYSSELNVNALLLGDSALYLCASTPTGQNTEAFFGQGTRLTVV.

This clone was found a few times. V is TRBV7-8 and J is TRBJ2-5; the D is unclear. Trimming took off 1 base at V and 5 bases at J, with 17 bases between the two ends. CDR1 and CDR2 from the germline V gene are SGHVS and FQNEAQ. This CDR3 is built from 16 residues. CDR3: CASSLDPSRAGETQYF. CDR3 bases: TGTGCCAGCAGCTTAGACCCATCCCGGGCCGGGGAGACCCAGTACTTC.

V usage is TRBV2 and J usage is TRBJ1-5; 10 bases are a match to TRBD1. This CDR3 is built from 16 residues. From germline, CDR1 is SNHLY and CDR2 FYNNEI. The V and J ends lost 5 bases and 4 bases, in that order; junction bases with no gene match: 8. The CDR3 loop is CASSRDRGLTNQPQHF. The CDR3 DNA sequence: TGTGCCAGCAGTCGGGACAGGGGATTGACTAATCAGCCCCAGCATTTT.

This chain connects TRBV5-1 to TRBJ2-7; 10 bases match TRBD2. Per the germline V gene, CDR1 is SGHRS and CDR2 is YFSETQ. This CDR3 contains 15 residues. The V segment lost 0 bases and the J segment 5 bases; nucleotides outside the gene matches: 5. The CDR3 DNA reads TGCGCCAGCAGCTTGGAGGCTAGCGGGAGCCACGAGCAGTACTTC. It encodes CASSLEASGSHEQYF.

The V gene is TRBV5-1, the J gene TRBJ2-1; D remains ambiguous. V was trimmed by 4 bases and J by 9 bases, leaving 17 bases between them. This CDR3 spans 14 amino acids. The V gene's germline CDR1 is SGHRS and CDR2 YFSETQ. The CDR3 spells CASSPRALVGEQFF. The CDR3 bases are TGCGCCAGCAGCCCCCGGGCCCTAGTGGGTGAGCAGTTCTTC.

V usage is TRBV30 and J usage is TRBJ2-1, with D unresolved. The ends were cut back, 2 bases at V and 0 bases at J, with 5 bases in the middle. Looked up from germline, CDR1 is GTSNPN and CDR2 is SVGIG (reference sequence). This CDR3 contains 13 residues. Written as DNA, the CDR3 is TGTGCCTGGAGTATTAGCTCCTACAATGAGCAGTTCTTC. Protein sequence: CAWSISSYNEQFF.

J is TRBJ1-5 and V is TRBV6-5, with a weak D call TRBD1 (6 bases). Per the germline V gene, CDR1 is MNHEY and CDR2 is SVGAGI. The CDR3 length is 14 residues. V lost 7 bases and J 7 bases, leaving 17 bases between the germline ends. CDR3: CASKNGGTGQPQHF. The CDR3 bases are TGTGCCAGCAAGAACGGGGGCACGGGGCAGCCCCAGCATTTT.

This chain links TRBV19 with TRBJ1-2; 7 bases align to TRBD1. Unmatched junction bases numbered 4, after V lost 5 bases and J lost 1 base. Germline V gene lookup returns CDR1 LNHDA and CDR2 SQIVND (reference sequence). CDR3 length: 14 residues. In DNA, the CDR3 is TGTGCCAGTAGTGTGGGACAGCTTAACTATGGCTACACCTTC. As protein: CASSVGQLNYGYTF.

A word on this clone: This sample also contains other DNA sequences that code for the same CDR3. This rearrangement joins TRBV18 to TRBJ2-3; D gene unclear. In germline, CDR1 is KGHSH, CDR2 LQKENI. The V gene lost 1 base and the J gene lost 6 bases, with 8 bases spanning the gap. The CDR3 is 13 amino acids. The CDR3 region has the DNA TGTGCCAGCTCACCACGGAGTTCGGATACGCAGTATTTT. It yields the protein CASSPRSSDTQYF.

This chain connects TRBV28 to TRBJ2-7; D remains ambiguous. V was shortened by 10 bases and J by 0 bases, with 16 bases between the two germline ends. Germline CDR1 reads MDHEN; CDR2 reads SYDVKM. The CDR3 consists of 14 residues. CDR3 residues: CATTYWEGSYEQYF. DNA of the CDR3: TGTGCCACCACCTATTGGGAAGGCTCCTACGAGCAGTACTTC.

The chain links TRBV7-9 to TRBJ1-3, with 7 bases aligning to TRBD1. Losses at the gene ends were 5 bases for V and 5 bases for J; bases not matched to a gene: 12. The CDR3 totals 16 residues. Looked up from germline, CDR1 is SEHNR and CDR2 is FQNEAQ (reference sequence). The CDR3 loop is CASSPPMDRRRNTIYF. CDR3 bases: TGTGCCAGCAGCCCACCAATGGACAGGAGGAGAAACACCATATATTTT. Looking up the rest from reference TRBV7-9 and TRBJ1-3 gives the full variable domain: DTGVSQNPRHKITKRGQNVTFRCDPISEHNRLYWYRQTLGQGPEFLTYFQNEAQLEKSRLLSDRFSAERPKGSFSTLEIQRTEQGDSAMYLCASSPPMDRRRNTIYFGEGSWLTVV.

V gene TRBV9 combines with J gene TRBJ2-7; the match to TRBD1 covers 12 bases. Per the germline V gene, CDR1 is SGDLS and CDR2 is YYNGEE. The V segment lost 0 bases and the J segment 3 bases; nucleotides outside the gene matches: 13. CDR3 size: 19 residues. The CDR3 DNA reads as TGTGCCAGCAGCGTAGCCTCCGGGACAGGGGGCTCCTCTCGCTACGAGCAGTACTTC. Its protein is CASSVASGTGGSSRYEQYF.

V usage is TRBV2 and J usage is TRBJ1-5; D ambiguous. The V end lost 1 base, the J end lost 8 bases, and 12 bases lay between the germline ends. The V gene's germline CDR1 is SNHLY and CDR2 FYNNEI. The CDR3 is 14 amino acids. The CDR3 DNA reads as TGTGCCAGCAGTGAAGATCGAACCCCTAAGCCCCAGCATTTT. Translated, it gives CASSEDRTPKPQHF.

This chain links TRBV6-5 with TRBJ1-2, with D possibly matching TRBD1 (6 bases). CDR1 and CDR2 (germline): MNHEY, SVGAGI. The V end lost 2 bases, the J end lost 4 bases, and 14 bases lay between the germline ends. This CDR3 comprises 15 residues. CDR3 in DNA: TGTGCCAGCAGTTACGTGGCAGGGGAGGCCTATGGCTACACCTTC. It translates to CASSYVAGEAYGYTF.

The chain links TRBV5-6 to TRBJ1-5; tentative D call: TRBD1 (5 bases). Germline-derived CDR1 and CDR2 are SGHDT and YYEEEE. With 4 bases removed from V and 4 bases from J, the gap between germline ends came to 15 bases. The length of the CDR3 is 15 residues. The DNA for the CDR3 is TGTGCCAGCAGCAGAACCGGGGCAGGGAATCAGCCCCAGCATTTT. It translates to CASSRTGAGNQPQHF.

Only one count was recorded for this clone. V is TRBV10-3 and J is TRBJ2-5, with TRBD2 as a possible D gene (5 bases). The CDR3 runs 15 residues. The germline gives CDR1 ENHRY, CDR2 SYGVKD. Trimming took 0 bases from V and 5 from J, leaving 13 bases between them. The DNA for the CDR3 is TGTGCCATCAGTGAGTCGGGAGAAGTTGGGGAGACCCAGTACTTC. It translates to CAISESGEVGETQYF.

In this sample, this clone turned up once. CDR3 DNA sequence: TGCGCCAGCAGCCAAGACCACACAGGGGCTGCTTCCTACGAGCAGTACTTC. It specifies CASSQDHTGAASYEQYF. This chain joins TRBV4-1 and TRBJ2-7; 7 nucleotides line up with TRBD1. The trim removed 0 bases at V and 1 base at J, leaving 9 bases unmatched. Germline CDR1 is MGHRA and CDR2 is YSYEKL. The CDR3 totals 17 residues.

This sequence joins TRBV6-5 and TRBJ1-4; D uncertain. The germline V and J ends were trimmed by 2 bases and 3 bases, with 7 bases remaining between them. Germline lookup yields CDR1 MNHEY and CDR2 SVGAGI. CDR3 length: 14 residues. CDR3: CASSYGRANEKLFF. CDR3 DNA sequence: TGTGCCAGCAGTTACGGGAGGGCTAATGAAAAACTGTTTTTT.

This chain links TRBV29-1 with TRBJ2-2; TRBD2 matches at 12 bases. Per germline, CDR1 SQVTM and CDR2 ANQGSEA. V shed 6 bases, J shed 2 bases, and the junction held 1 base outside the gene matches. This CDR3 is 14 amino acids long. The CDR3 DNA reads TGCAGCGTGACTAGCGGGAGTAACACCGGGGAGCTGTTTTTT. Protein: CSVTSGSNTGELFF.

The V and J genes are TRBV5-1 and TRBJ2-1; either TRBD1 or TRBD2 may supply D (5 bases each). The CDR3 consists of 15 residues. Trimming removed 4 bases at V and 4 bases at J, with 15 bases between. Germline loops: CDR1 SGHRS, CDR2 YFSETQ. The CDR3: CASSPGTNDYNEQFF. CDR3 in DNA: TGCGCCAGCAGCCCCGGGACCAATGATTACAATGAGCAGTTCTTC.

The genes are TRBV11-2 and TRBJ2-3, with D unclear. V lost 1 base and J lost 3, with 8 bases in between. The CDR3 is made up of 14 amino acids. Germline V gene data show CDR1 as SGHAT and CDR2 as FQNNGV. Here the CDR3 DNA reads TGTGCCAGCAGCTTAGGGGCTAGAACAGATACGCAGTATTTT. This gives the protein CASSLGARTDTQYF.

CDR3 sequence: CASSAGVYGDTQYF. CDR3 nucleotides: TGTGCCAGTAGTGCGGGCGTCTACGGGGATACGCAGTATTTT. The chain uses TRBV19 and TRBJ2-3; D is perhaps TRBD2 (5 bases). Looked up from germline, CDR1 is LNHDA and CDR2 is SQIVND (reference sequence). The length of the CDR3 is 14 residues. V gave up 5 bases and J gave up 6 bases, with 15 bases separating them. Complete variable domain (other parts from reference TRBV19 and TRBJ2-3): DGGITQSPKYLFRKEGQNVTLSCEQNLNHDAMYWYRQDPGQGLRLIYYSQIVNDFQKGDIAEGYSVSREKKESFPLTVTSAQKNPTAFYLCASSAGVYGDTQYFGPGTRLTVL.

This rearrangement joins TRBV2 to TRBJ2-5, with 10 bases lining up with TRBD1. The CDR3 sequence is 15 residues long. Germline CDR1 reads SNHLY; CDR2 reads FYNNEI. The ends lost 3 bases at V and 3 bases at J; junction bases unmatched: 4. The CDR3 region is CASSEDRGVKETQYF. DNA of the CDR3: TGTGCCAGCAGTGAGGACAGGGGGGTTAAAGAGACCCAGTACTTC.